This T cell receptor (beta chain) stems from a study of T cells in Graves' hyperthyroidism and ophthalmopathy. At the level of the study: Blood from the periphery was taken at initial diagnosis, before any treatment.

Using RNA transcripts as the source, TCR beta CDR3 regions were amplified. HTBI primers were the set used in a first-round RT-PCR of the TCR CDR3. TCRdb re-analysed the multiplex PCR reads in MiXCR, keeping a single row per CDR3 protein. The table records roughly 550,000 distinct CDR3 sequences, roughly 15% of them present only once. Germline loops: CDR1 GTSNPN, CDR2 SVGIG (reference sequence). The CDR3 is 12 residues long. V was trimmed by 0 bases and J by 8 bases, leaving 7 bases between them. There are many counts of this clonotype. Ophthalmopathy patients had moderate-to-severe active disease, CAS ≥3, NOSPECS ≥4, and disease duration under 3 months. Diagnoses used clinical symptoms, serum thyroxine and TRAb, thyroid ultrasound and orbital computed tomography. PBMCs came from around 10 ml fresh peripheral blood.

The chain uses TRBV30 and TRBJ1-4; D not resolved. The source is a woman in her 30s with Graves' ophthalmopathy. Sequences were obtained from blood. In DNA form, the CDR3 reads TGTGCCTGGAGTGTACTACGGGAAAAACTGTTTTTT. It translates to CAWSVLREKLFF.